This is a list of T cell receptor beta chains from one sample in a study of control samples from healthy donors and cancer patients. The assay was immunoSEQ multiplex PCR, and TCRdb's table has in-frame clones only and misses some. The repertoire has 150,000 or so clones, around 94% of them found once; the top ten carry 12% to 15%. The sequencing sample was made of PBMCs. These receptors were taken from a man aged 55-75 years with colorectal cancer. Both conserved end residues are part of each CDR3. The order of the fields is J gene, clone size, D gene, V gene, CDR3 protein, CDR3 DNA. D genes are given only for firm matches. The size of a clone is reported for some rows only, either as once, few or many, or as a class for expanded clones.

>TRBJ1-2|.|TRBD1|TRBV5-1
CASSPGMGQIYGYTF
TGCGCCAGCAGCCCAGGCATGGGACAGATCTATGGCTACACCTTC
>TRBJ2-4|.|TRBD1|TRBV6-1
CASSEERQGRNIQYF
TGTGCCAGCAGTGAAGAGAGACAGGGGAGGAACATTCAGTACTTC
>TRBJ1-1|.|TRBD1|TRBV6-6
CASSKPSDRKTEAFF
TGTGCCAGCAGCAAACCCTCGGACAGGAAGACTGAAGCTTTCTTT
>TRBJ1-2|.|TRBD1|TRBV6-5
CAGRGDRVFSRGYTF
TGTGCCGGCAGGGGAGACAGGGTTTTTTCGAGAGGCTACACCTTC
>TRBJ1-5|.|.|TRBV2
CASSGLGVGNQPQHF
TGTGCCAGCAGTGGATTAGGGGTCGGGAATCAGCCCCAGCATTTT
>TRBJ1-4|.|TRBD1|TRBV7-9
CASSAPGQGYRAANEKLFF
TGTGCCAGCAGCGCCCCGGGACAGGGATATCGTGCGGCTAATGAAAAACTGTTTTTT
>TRBJ1-2|.|TRBD1|TRBV12-3/TRBV12-4
CASKTGGLYGYTF
TGTGCCAGCAAGACAGGGGGATTATATGGCTACACCTTC
>TRBJ1-3|.|.|TRBV19
CASSDTDSGNTIYF
TGTGCCAGTAGCGACACTGACTCTGGAAACACCATATATTTT
>TRBJ2-5|.|TRBD2|TRBV9
CASSVAGGGRETQYF
TGTGCCAGCAGCGTAGCCGGCGGGGGGAGAGAGACCCAGTACTTC
>TRBJ2-2|.|TRBD1|TRBV13
CASSYQIGQGDTGELFF
TGTGCCAGCAGCTATCAAATTGGACAGGGCGACACCGGGGAGCTGTTTTTT
>TRBJ2-5|once|TRBD2|TRBV6-5
CASSYAGGPGETQYF
TGTGCCAGCAGTTACGCGGGGGGGCCGGGGGAGACCCAGTACTTC
>TRBJ2-2|.|.|TRBV12-3/TRBV12-4
CASSFSRSGELFF
TGTGCCAGCAGTTTCTCTAGGTCCGGGGAGCTGTTTTTT
>TRBJ2-7|.|.|TRBV2
CASRRRGLGEQYF
TGTGCCAGCAGGAGGAGAGGCCTCGGCGAGCAGTACTTC
>TRBJ1-3|.|.|TRBV11-2
CASSLGRSGNTIYF
TGTGCCAGCAGCTTAGGGCGCTCTGGAAACACCATATATTTT
>TRBJ1-4|.|.|TRBV28
CASSPGWATNEKLFF
TGTGCCAGCAGCCCGGGTTGGGCAACTAATGAAAAACTGTTTTTT
>TRBJ1-4|.|.|TRBV12-2
CASRLAGQDPATNEKLFF
TGTGCAAGTCGCTTAGCAGGACAGGACCCTGCAACTAATGAAAAACTGTTTTTT
>TRBJ1-1|.|.|TRBV19
CASSIVSKGYTEAFF
TGTGCCAGTAGTATAGTATCGAAGGGTTACACTGAAGCTTTCTTT
>TRBJ2-5|.|.|TRBV9
CASTRLSEGLQTQYF
TGTGCCAGCACCCGTCTGTCAGAGGGATTACAGACCCAGTACTTC
>TRBJ1-2|.|.|TRBV6-6
CASSYLQVYGYTF
TGTGCCAGCAGTTACTTACAGGTCTATGGCTACACCTTC
>TRBJ1-1|.|.|TRBV30
CAWRGMGSTEAFF
TGTGCCTGGAGAGGAATGGGCTCCACTGAAGCTTTCTTT
>TRBJ1-3|few|TRBD1|TRBV5-6
CASSAGQGVGNTIYF
TGTGCCAGCAGTGCGGGACAGGGGGTTGGAAACACCATATATTTT
>TRBJ2-7|few|TRBD1|TRBV2
CASSEGQVSYEQYF
TGTGCCAGCAGTGAGGGACAGGTCTCCTACGAGCAGTACTTC
>TRBJ1-5|.|.|TRBV19
CASSIANNQPQHF
TGTGCCAGTAGTATAGCTAATAATCAGCCCCAGCATTTT
>TRBJ1-5|.|.|TRBV9
CASSASTDQPQHF
TGTGCCAGCAGCGCATCTACAGATCAGCCCCAGCATTTT
>TRBJ1-1|.|.|TRBV11-2
CASSLVVWGIDTEAFF
TGTGCCAGCAGCTTAGTGGTCTGGGGAATCGACACTGAAGCTTTCTTT
>TRBJ1-1|.|.|TRBV28
CASSLEGRTEAFF
TGTGCCAGCAGTTTAGAGGGGAGGACTGAAGCTTTCTTT
>TRBJ2-2|once|.|TRBV6-2/TRBV6-3
CASSQGTSAGELFF
TGTGCCAGCAGCCAAGGGACTTCGGCCGGGGAGCTGTTTTTT
>TRBJ2-5|.|.|TRBV5-1
CASSLRRPQETQYF
TGCGCCAGCAGCTTGAGACGGCCCCAAGAGACCCAGTACTTC
>TRBJ2-5|few|.|TRBV2
CASNGRASEGETQYF
TGTGCCAGCAATGGCCGAGCCTCGGAAGGAGAGACCCAGTACTTC
>TRBJ1-6|.|.|TRBV12-3/TRBV12-4
CASTAGSPLHF
TGTGCCAGCACCGCCGGTTCACCCCTCCACTTT
>TRBJ1-5|once|TRBD1|TRBV27
CASSLQGNQPQHF
TGTGCCAGCAGCTTACAGGGGAACCAGCCCCAGCATTTT
>TRBJ2-2|few|.|TRBV24-1
CATSDLRGSGELFF
TGTGCCACCAGTGATTTGCGGGGCTCCGGGGAGCTGTTTTTT
>TRBJ2-5|.|TRBD2|TRBV2
CASSEASFREGTQYF
TGTGCCAGCAGTGAAGCCTCCTTCAGGGAGGGGACCCAGTACTTC
>TRBJ1-1|.|.|TRBV6-5
CASSRQNTEAFF
TGTGCCAGCAGTCGACAGAACACTGAAGCTTTCTTT
>TRBJ1-6|.|.|TRBV28
CASSLGGLNSPLHF
TGTGCCAGCAGTTTAGGGGGGCTCAATTCACCCCTCCACTTT
>TRBJ2-3|.|.|TRBV6-2/TRBV6-3
CASSYPGGRDTQYF
TGTGCCAGCAGTTACCCGGGGGGCCGGGATACGCAGTATTTT
>TRBJ1-4|.|.|TRBV27
CASSLRRGEEKLFF
TGTGCCAGCAGTTTGCGAAGGGGTGAGGAAAAACTGTTTTTT
>TRBJ2-5|.|.|TRBV2
CASSAAIQETQYF
TGTGCCAGCAGTGCCGCGATCCAAGAGACCCAGTACTTC
>TRBJ1-5|once|.|TRBV29-1
CSVGRQGLVQPQHF
TGCAGCGTTGGTAGGCAGGGTCTTGTTCAGCCCCAGCATTTT
>TRBJ2-7|.|TRBD1|TRBV2
CASSLGTGTYEQYF
TGTGCCAGCAGTCTTGGGACAGGGACCTACGAGCAGTACTTC
>TRBJ1-5|.|.|TRBV4-1
CASSQVGGSGISSNQPQHF
TGCGCCAGCAGCCAAGTCGGGGGCTCGGGAATATCTAGCAATCAGCCCCAGCATTTT
>TRBJ2-2|.|.|TRBV19
CASRRMGSKQNTGELFF
TGTGCCAGCCGCCGTATGGGGTCCAAGCAGAACACCGGGGAGCTGTTTTTT
>TRBJ1-1|.|.|TRBV5-1
CASSLERGGTEAFF
TGCGCCAGCAGCTTGGAGCGGGGTGGCACTGAAGCTTTCTTT
>TRBJ1-2|.|TRBD1|TRBV18
CASSPIVPGQGDYGYTF
TGTGCCAGCTCACCTATTGTCCCGGGACAGGGAGACTATGGCTACACCTTC
>TRBJ1-5|.|TRBD1|TRBV7-9
CASSSQGEDNQPQHF
TGTGCCAGCAGCTCACAGGGGGAGGACAATCAGCCCCAGCATTTT
>TRBJ2-3|once|.|TRBV19
CASSSLSSTDTQYF
TGTGCCAGTAGCAGCCTCTCTAGCACAGATACGCAGTATTTT
>TRBJ2-7|.|TRBD1|TRBV28
CASSYGQGSYEQYF
TGTGCCAGCAGCTATGGACAGGGTTCCTACGAGCAGTACTTC
>TRBJ2-2|.|.|TRBV11-2
CASSLSGGIWTGELFF
TGTGCCAGCAGCTTATCCGGGGGCATTTGGACCGGGGAGCTGTTTTTT
>TRBJ2-5|.|TRBD2|TRBV13
CASSPPYGAGGLGETQYF
TGTGCCAGCAGCCCTCCCTATGGAGCGGGGGGGCTCGGGGAGACCCAGTACTTC